A single sample is the source of the 31 T cell receptor beta chains below, sequenced in a study of cytomegalovirus exposure and HLA in healthy donors. This PCR relied on a set of 60 Vbeta primers and 13 Jbeta primers. TCRdb's table, derived via immunoSEQ multiplex PCR, lists solely in-frame clones and lacks some. The data contain 200,000 to 250,000 clones, under 80% of them singletons. The sample comprised PBMCs. The origin of the receptors is a woman aged 25 to 39 in good health and CMV-seronegative.

This chain links TRBV18 with TRBJ2-4, with D unresolved. This CDR3 is built from 14 residues. The germline V gene encodes CDR1 KGHSH and CDR2 LQKENI. V lost 0 bases, J lost 7 bases, and 10 bases lay in between. The CDR3 coding sequence is TGTGCCAGCTCACCACCAGGAGTCACGAACATTCAGTACTTC. This sequence encodes CASSPPGVTNIQYF.

The rearrangement links TRBV5-6 to TRBJ2-5, with D tentatively TRBD1 (6 bases). The CDR3 has 14 amino acids. Trimming cost V 1 base and J 5 bases, with 12 bases left between them. CDR1 and CDR2 from the germline V gene are SGHDT and YYEEEE. The CDR3 here is CASSLTGLGETQYF. The CDR3 DNA reads TGTGCCAGCAGCTTGACAGGGCTTGGGGAGACCCAGTACTTC.

A word on this clone: The conserved phenylalanine or tryptophan normally closing the CDR3 is absent here, so this likely arose from a read error. Because the CDR3's place on the DNA is in doubt, the DNA is left out and the CDR3 is given as listed by TCRdb. The chain links TRBV28 to TRBJ1-1. Inclusive of both ends, the CDR3 amounts to 13 amino acids. Germline CDR1 and CDR2: MDHEN and SYDVKM. CDR3 sequence reads: CASMLNLISGLNI.

The V and J genes are TRBV6-5 and TRBJ1-5; no reliable D call. V was shortened by 2 bases and J by 7 bases, with 6 bases between the two germline ends. The CDR3 covers 12 residues. Germline V gene sequence: CDR1 MNHEY, CDR2 SVGAGI. CDR3 sequence reads: CASSYPRQPQHF. In DNA form, the CDR3 reads TGTGCCAGCAGTTACCCCCGGCAGCCCCAGCATTTT.

The chain joins TRBV10-3 to TRBJ1-1, with D possibly TRBD1 on 5 matching bases. The CDR3 is 13 amino acids. Trimming removed 7 bases at V and 0 bases at J, with 9 bases between. Germline CDR1 reads ENHRY; CDR2 reads SYGVKD. The CDR3 sequence is CAIKPDMNTEAFF. The CDR3, as DNA: TGTGCCATCAAACCGGACATGAACACTGAAGCTTTCTTT.

This chain uses TRBV9 with TRBJ2-2; 8 nucleotides match TRBD2. CDR1 and CDR2 (germline): SGDLS, YYNGEE. CDR3 length equals 17 residues. V was clipped by 2 bases and J by 6 bases; unmatched bases: 12. Here the CDR3 reads CASSVHLGERESGELFF. The CDR3 bases are TGTGCCAGCAGCGTTCATCTAGGGGAGCGGGAGTCCGGGGAGCTGTTTTTT.

This clone has a handful of counts. The genes are TRBV10-3 and TRBJ2-7; 14 bases match TRBD2. The V gene end was trimmed by 4 bases and the J gene end by 2 bases; junction bases not matched to a gene: 16. The V gene's germline CDR1 is ENHRY and CDR2 SYGVKD. The length of the CDR3 is 20 residues. This CDR3 reads CAISASNYAGLAGEPYEQYF. CDR3 in DNA: TGTGCCATCAGTGCGTCGAACTACGCGGGACTAGCGGGAGAACCCTACGAGCAGTACTTC.

V gene TRBV5-4 combines with J gene TRBJ2-2; D call uncertain. Trimming shortened V by 1 base and J by 4 bases, and 11 bases separated the two germline ends. This CDR3 has 15 residues. Germline V lookup: CDR1 SGHNT, CDR2 YYREEE (reference sequence). CDR3: CASSLWPPGTGELFF. CDR3 nucleotide sequence: TGTGCCAGCAGCTTGTGGCCGCCGGGCACCGGGGAGCTGTTTTTT.

CDR3 amino acids: CAWLTLAETQYF. CDR3 DNA: TGTGCCTGGCTTACACTAGCAGAGACCCAGTACTTC. The chain uses TRBV30 and TRBJ2-5; D possibly corresponds to TRBD2 (6 bases). V was trimmed by 5 bases and J by 4 bases, leaving 11 bases between them. The V gene's germline CDR1 is GTSNPN and CDR2 SVGIG (reference sequence). This CDR3 comprises 12 residues. The complete variable domain, with remaining parts taken from reference TRBV30 and TRBJ2-5, reads SQTIHQWPATLVQPVGSPLSLECTVEGTSNPNLYWYRQAAGRGLQLLFYSVGIGQISSEVPQNLSASRPQDRQFILSSKKLLLSDSGFYLCAWLTLAETQYFGPGTRLLVL.

The genes are TRBV5-4 and TRBJ2-7; no definite D call. The CDR3 runs to 15 residues. Germline lookup yields CDR1 SGHNT and CDR2 YYREEE (reference sequence). The V end lost 4 bases, the J end lost 0 bases, and 14 bases lay between the germline ends. In DNA, the CDR3 is TGTGCCAGCAGCCCGACATCTAAGAGCTCCTACGAGCAGTACTTC. Its protein is CASSPTSKSSYEQYF.

The chain carries TRBV30 and TRBJ1-2; TRBD1 agrees at 7 bases. Germline V CDR1 and CDR2: GTSNPN, SVGIG (reference sequence). The V gene end was trimmed by 2 bases and the J gene end by 12 bases; junction bases not matched to a gene: 6. The CDR3 spans 11 residues. The CDR3 sequence: CAWSYRDSNTF. The DNA for the CDR3 is TGTGCCTGGAGTTATCGGGACAGTAACACCTTC.

Details on this clone: Other DNA sequences in the same sample also yield this CDR3. The chain combines TRBV7-8 with TRBJ1-1, with 9 bases fitting TRBD1. This CDR3 is 14 amino acids long. Germline V gene data show CDR1 as SGHVS and CDR2 as FQNEAQ. The junction had 1 base not matched to a gene; V was cut back by 4 bases and J by 1 base. The CDR3 bases are TGTGCCAGCAGCTCGGGACAGGGGAACACTGAAGCTTTCTTT. Encoded protein: CASSSGQGNTEAFF.

This clone was counted between two and nine times. The V call is TRBV6-1, the J call TRBJ1-5; 9 bases agree with TRBD1. Trimming removed 5 bases from V and 6 bases from J; junction bases left unmatched: 5. Germline CDR1 MNHNS, CDR2 SASEGT. The CDR3 contains 14 residues. CDR3 DNA sequence: TGTGCCAGCAGTCCGGACAGGGGAGGTCAGCCCCAGCATTTT. Protein product: CASSPDRGGQPQHF.

V is TRBV5-1 and J is TRBJ2-7; 7 bases match TRBD1. The ends lost 0 bases at V and 7 bases at J; junction bases unmatched: 7. The CDR3 extends over 14 amino acids. The germline V gene has CDR1 SGHRS and CDR2 YFSETQ. The CDR3 DNA reads TGCGCCAGCAGCTTGGTGAGGGGGCCGCAGGAGCAGTACTTC. Translated, it gives CASSLVRGPQEQYF.

This clone is a singleton in its sample. The chain has TRBV7-3 and TRBJ2-3; D perhaps matches TRBD1 (7 bases). Deletions cut 3 bases from V and 4 bases from J, with 14 bases between. The CDR3 is 15 residues long. Germline CDR1 reads SGHTA; CDR2 reads FQGTGA. The CDR3 sequence: CASSFRGATSDTQYF. CDR3 bases: TGTGCCAGCAGCTTCAGGGGGGCAACCTCAGATACGCAGTATTTT. Using reference TRBV7-3 and TRBJ2-3 for the parts outside the CDR3, the full variable domain is GAGVSQTPSNKVTEKGKYVELRCDPISGHTALYWYRQSLGQGPEFLIYFQGTGAADDSGLPNDRFFAVRPEGSVSTLKIQRTERGDSAVYLCASSFRGATSDTQYFGPGTRLTVL.

This chain connects TRBV4-1 to TRBJ1-6, with no clear D. The CDR3 is 15 amino acids. V shed 4 bases and J shed 6 bases, with 13 bases lying between them. Germline-derived CDR1 and CDR2 are MGHRA and YSYEKL. CDR3 in DNA: TGCGCCAGCAGCCCCCTGGGCCTTATTAATTCACCCCTCCACTTT. Its translation: CASSPLGLINSPLHF.

The rearrangement links TRBV13 to TRBJ2-1, with 9 positions matching TRBD2. Germline V gene sequence: CDR1 PRHDT, CDR2 FYEKMQ (reference sequence). The V gene end was trimmed by 5 bases and the J gene end by 9 bases; junction bases not matched to a gene: 5. This CDR3 has 13 residues. The CDR3 sequence is CASSTLAGVEQFF. The CDR3 coding sequence is TGTGCCAGCAGCACTTTAGCGGGAGTTGAGCAGTTCTTC.

The chain is built from TRBV29-1 and TRBJ1-1, with no clear D. Trimming left V 2 bases short and J 1 base short, with 8 bases between. This CDR3 spans 13 amino acids. CDR1 and CDR2 from the germline V gene are SQVTM and ANQGSEA. The CDR3 reads CSVESQANTEAFF. The CDR3 nucleotides are TGCAGCGTTGAAAGTCAGGCGAACACTGAAGCTTTCTTT. The full variable domain, with the rest looked up from reference TRBV29-1 and TRBJ1-1, is SAVISQKPSRDICQRGTSLTIQCQVDSQVTMMFWYRQQPGQSLTLIATANQGSEATYESGFVIDKFPISRPNLTFSTLTVSNMSPEDSSIYLCSVESQANTEAFFGQGTRLTVV.

This chain connects TRBV14 to TRBJ2-2; maybe TRBD1 (5 bases). The germline V gene encodes CDR1 SGHDN and CDR2 FVKESK. The CDR3 has 14 residues. The V end lost 1 base, the J end lost 5 bases, and 8 bases lay between the germline ends. DNA for the CDR3: TGTGCCAGCAGCCAAGGGGCAGGGACCGGGGAGCTGTTTTTT. The encoded protein is CASSQGAGTGELFF.

This clone was observed once. This rearrangement joins TRBV11-2 to TRBJ2-3; no definite D call. Germline V gene data show CDR1 as SGHAT and CDR2 as FQNNGV. V lost 1 base, J lost 0 bases, and 8 bases lay in between. CDR3 length: 15 residues. The CDR3 DNA reads TGTGCCAGCAGCTTAGGAGTTTCTAGCACAGATACGCAGTATTTT. It specifies CASSLGVSSTDTQYF.

This clone has just a few counts. The CDR3 region is CASSSLTSGRSYNEQFF. The CDR3 coding sequence is TGTGCCAGCAGCTCGTTGACTAGCGGGAGGTCCTACAATGAGCAGTTCTTC. The J gene is TRBJ2-1, the V gene TRBV5-4; 13 bases align to TRBD2. V dropped 3 bases and J dropped 1; count of bases not matched to a gene: 4. The CDR3 is 17 amino acids. Germline V gene data show CDR1 as SGHNT and CDR2 as YYREEE (reference sequence).

This clone appeared a few times. The chain links TRBV11-1 to TRBJ2-5; 11 positions match TRBD1. The CDR3 extends over 15 amino acids. From germline, CDR1 is SGHAT and CDR2 FQDESV (reference sequence). V dropped 1 base and J dropped 2; count of bases not matched to a gene: 0. The CDR3 DNA reads as TGTGCCAGCAGCTTAGGGGACAGGGGGCAAGAGACCCAGTACTTC. Amino acid sequence: CASSLGDRGQETQYF.

The chain combines TRBV6-5 with TRBJ2-7; D perhaps matches TRBD1 (6 bases). V was clipped by 6 bases and J by 2 bases, with 14 bases between them. Germline V gene lookup returns CDR1 MNHEY and CDR2 SVGAGI. The CDR3 is 14 amino acids. CDR3: CASSQVGGTYEQYF. CDR3 bases: TGTGCCAGCAGCCAAGTAGGGGGAACCTACGAGCAGTACTTC.

The CDR3: CASSQFPSGNNEQFF. The DNA for the CDR3 is TGCGCCAGCAGCCAATTTCCCAGCGGGAACAATGAGCAGTTCTTC. The rearrangement joins TRBV4-1 to TRBJ2-1; 7 bases match TRBD2. CDR3 length equals 15 residues. V lost 2 bases and J lost 5; bases outside the gene matches: 6. Germline CDR1 MGHRA, CDR2 YSYEKL.

This chain joins TRBV4-2 and TRBJ1-5, with D tentatively TRBD1 (6 bases). The CDR3 sequence is 16 residues long. Per germline, CDR1 LGHNA and CDR2 YNFKEQ. Trimming shortened V by 0 bases and J by 4 bases, and 13 bases separated the two germline ends. The CDR3 here is CASSQDGSQGNQPQHF. CDR3 nucleotide sequence: TGTGCCAGCAGCCAAGATGGGAGCCAGGGGAATCAGCCCCAGCATTTT.

The genes are TRBV19 and TRBJ1-1; D call uncertain. From germline, CDR1 is LNHDA and CDR2 SQIVND (reference sequence). Trimming pared 2 bases from V and 5 bases from J, leaving 9 bases between. This CDR3 contains 13 residues. The chain's CDR3 is CASSISGNTEAFF. CDR3 DNA sequence: TGTGCCAGTAGTATATCGGGGAATACTGAAGCTTTCTTT.

CDR3 nucleotides: TGTGCCAGCAGCTTGCTGGTCCGAGTAGATACGCAGTATTTT. It translates to CASSLLVRVDTQYF. The chain joins TRBV5-6 to TRBJ2-3; no reliable D call. CDR1 and CDR2 (germline): SGHDT, YYEEEE. The ends were cut back, 1 base at V and 5 bases at J, with 11 bases in the middle. The CDR3 has 14 residues. The variable domain in full, with the rest retrieved from reference TRBV5-6 and TRBJ2-3, is DAGVTQSPTHLIKTRGQQVTLRCSPKSGHDTVSWYQQALGQGPQFIFQYYEEEERQRGNFPDRFSGHQFPNYSSELNVNALLLGDSALYLCASSLLVRVDTQYFGPGTRLTVL.

The rearrangement joins TRBV6-5 to TRBJ1-3, with D tentatively TRBD1 (6 bases). Per germline, CDR1 MNHEY and CDR2 SVGAGI. V lost 8 bases and J lost 1, with 15 bases in between. This CDR3 comprises 15 residues. As DNA, the CDR3 is TGTGCCAGCCTATTAATAAGGGGGTCTGGAAACACCATATATTTT. Protein product: CASLLIRGSGNTIYF.

This chain connects TRBV5-1 to TRBJ1-2; D is unclear. Germline values: CDR1 SGHRS, CDR2 YFSETQ. The CDR3 runs to 16 residues. V lost 0 bases and J 5 bases, leaving 17 bases between the germline ends. Here the CDR3 reads CASSLDLGVQAYGYTF. The CDR3, as DNA: TGCGCCAGCAGCTTGGATTTGGGTGTTCAGGCGTATGGCTACACCTTC. Full variable domain (remainder filled in from reference TRBV5-1 and TRBJ1-2): KAGVTQTPRYLIKTRGQQVTLSCSPISGHRSVSWYQQTPGQGLQFLFEYFSETQRNKGNFPGRFSGRQFSNSRSEMNVSTLELGDSALYLCASSLDLGVQAYGYTFGSGTRLTVV.

The chain employs TRBV27 and TRBJ2-7; D possibly corresponds to TRBD1 (5 bases). The CDR3 sequence is 15 residues long. V lost 6 bases to trimming and J lost 0 bases, with 15 bases between them. Germline CDR1 is MNHEY and CDR2 is SMNVEV (reference sequence). In DNA, the CDR3 is TGTGCCAGCAGACGTAAACAGGAAAACTCCTACGAGCAGTACTTC. Translating it yields CASRRKQENSYEQYF.

Turning to this clone: This same CDR3 is encoded by further DNA sequences in the sample. The chain is built from TRBV9 and TRBJ2-3; TRBD2 aligns across 11 bases. The CDR3 runs 15 residues. CDR1 and CDR2 from the germline V gene are SGDLS and YYNGEE. V dropped 2 bases and J dropped 4; count of bases not matched to a gene: 3. The CDR3 DNA reads TGTGCCAGCAGCGTTGGACTAGCGGGCGCAGATACGCAGTATTTT. It translates to CASSVGLAGADTQYF.